These 23 T cell receptor beta chains came from one sample sequenced in a study of shared clonotypes between healthy human individuals. Some clones are missing from TCRdb's copy, which holds only in-frame ones; the method was immunoSEQ multiplex PCR. The sample records about 2 million clones, roughly 94% being singletons. CD45RO negativity and positive selection for CCR7 defined naive CD8 cells, a population that excluded terminally differentiated effector memory CD45RA+ cells. The material sequenced was naive CD8+ T cells sorted from blood. The receptors originated from a man aged 18-30 years in good health.

V and J are TRBV5-4 and TRBJ2-2; 11 nucleotides agree with TRBD2. The germline CDR1 and CDR2 sequences are SGHNT and YYREEE (reference sequence). With V trimmed by 2 bases and J by 7 bases, 7 bases remained unmatched. CDR3 length equals 16 residues. CDR3 in amino acids: CASSLLLAGADGELFF. CDR3 nucleotide sequence: TGTGCCAGCAGCTTACTACTAGCGGGAGCGGACGGGGAGCTGTTTTTT.

The chain carries TRBV2 and TRBJ2-2; D not resolved. Looked up from germline, CDR1 is SNHLY and CDR2 is FYNNEI. V gave up 6 bases and J gave up 6 bases, with 8 bases separating them. The CDR3 is 12 amino acids. The CDR3 spells CASRAVPGELFF. In DNA form, the CDR3 reads TGTGCCAGCAGGGCAGTGCCCGGGGAGCTGTTTTTT.

V usage is TRBV5-1 and J usage is TRBJ2-7, with D perhaps TRBD1 (6 bases). Germline V gene data show CDR1 as SGHRS and CDR2 as YFSETQ. Trimming took off 0 bases at V and 2 bases at J, with 12 bases between the two ends. The CDR3 contains 15 residues. CDR3 sequence reads: CASSLVAGAPYEQYF. In DNA form, the CDR3 reads TGCGCCAGCAGCTTGGTGGCAGGGGCCCCCTACGAGCAGTACTTC.

V is TRBV4-3 and J is TRBJ1-4; D remains unclear. The CDR3 is 16 residues long. The germline CDR1 and CDR2 sequences are LGHNA and YSLEER. The V end lost 1 base, the J end lost 0 bases, and 9 bases lay between the germline ends. The CDR3 region has the DNA TGCGCCAGCAGCCAAGGGGCGCTTGCAACTAATGAAAAACTGTTTTTT. This encodes CASSQGALATNEKLFF.

The chain couples TRBV29-1 to TRBJ2-1; possible D gene TRBD1, 5 bases. V lost 2 bases to trimming and J lost 6 bases, with 11 bases between them. Germline CDR1 reads SQVTM; CDR2 reads ANQGSEA. The CDR3 has 13 residues. The CDR3 nucleotides read TGCAGCGTTGAAATACAGGTGCCCAATGAGCAGTTCTTC. It yields the protein CSVEIQVPNEQFF.

This chain uses TRBV28 with TRBJ2-2; D possibly corresponds to TRBD1 (6 bases). The CDR3 is 14 residues long. Looked up from germline, CDR1 is MDHEN and CDR2 is SYDVKM. V lost 3 bases, J lost 6 bases, and 11 bases lay in between. The CDR3 bases are TGTGCCAGCAGTTTTTACAGGGATTCCGGGGAGCTGTTTTTT. Its translation: CASSFYRDSGELFF.

The rearrangement joins TRBV27 to TRBJ2-7; a weak D match, TRBD1 (5 bases). The V gene's germline CDR1 is MNHEY and CDR2 SMNVEV (reference sequence). The CDR3 extends over 12 amino acids. Trimming removed 2 bases from V and 6 bases from J, with 8 bases in between. The CDR3 sequence is CASSLIGVEQYF. The CDR3 DNA is TGTGCCAGCAGTTTAATAGGGGTCGAGCAGTACTTC.

The chain joins TRBV28 to TRBJ1-2, with D hard to call. From germline, CDR1 is MDHEN and CDR2 SYDVKM. CDR3 length: 14 residues. Trimming left V 1 base short and J 4 bases short, with 10 bases between. The CDR3 coding sequence is TGTGCCAGCAGTTTATCTGGGAGCGGCTATGGCTACACCTTC. Its translation is CASSLSGSGYGYTF.

The chain carries TRBV2 and TRBJ2-5, with 10 bases that match TRBD1. This CDR3 region has 14 residues. Looked up from germline, CDR1 is SNHLY and CDR2 is FYNNEI. Trimming at V came to 6 bases and at J to 7 bases, leaving 8 bases not matched to a gene. The CDR3 sequence: CASSPGQGYVTQYF. CDR3 sequence (DNA): TGTGCCAGCAGCCCGGGACAGGGGTATGTGACCCAGTACTTC.

The chain combines TRBV7-6 with TRBJ2-7, with no clear D. The CDR3 contains 13 residues. The germline V gene encodes CDR1 SGHVS and CDR2 FNYEAQ. V was shortened by 5 bases and J by 3 bases, with 11 bases between the two germline ends. This CDR3 reads CASSGASRYEQYF. The CDR3 nucleotides read TGTGCCAGCAGCGGCGCCTCTCGCTACGAGCAGTACTTC.

This chain uses TRBV30 with TRBJ2-7; TRBD1 matches 8 bases. Trimming removed 1 base from V and 3 bases from J; junction bases left unmatched: 5. The CDR3 runs to 14 residues. The germline gives CDR1 GTSNPN, CDR2 SVGIG (reference sequence). The CDR3 nucleotides are TGTGCCTGGAGTGGCAGGGGGCCGGACTACGAGCAGTACTTC. Protein sequence: CAWSGRGPDYEQYF.

The rearrangement joins TRBV28 to TRBJ2-7, with D hard to call. The germline V gene has CDR1 MDHEN and CDR2 SYDVKM. The CDR3 runs to 13 residues. V was cut by 5 bases and J by 2 bases, with 10 bases left in between. CDR3 residues: CASSPHLAYEQYF. CDR3 DNA sequence: TGTGCCAGCAGTCCCCACTTGGCCTACGAGCAGTACTTC. The whole variable domain, filled in from reference TRBV28 and TRBJ2-7, reads DVKVTQSSRYLVKRTGEKVFLECVQDMDHENMFWYRQDPGLGLRLIYFSYDVKMKEKGDIPEGYSVSREKKERFSLILESASTNQTSMYLCASSPHLAYEQYFGPGTRLTVT.

The V gene is TRBV27, the J gene TRBJ2-1; 8 nucleotides line up with TRBD1. Germline CDR1 is MNHEY and CDR2 is SMNVEV (reference sequence). There are 14 residues in the CDR3. J gave up 5 bases and V 7 bases, and 7 bases lay outside the gene matches. This CDR3 reads CASTIRQGNNEQFF. CDR3 nucleotides: TGTGCCAGCACCATTCGACAGGGGAACAATGAGCAGTTCTTC.

The chain carries TRBV4-1 and TRBJ2-7, with TRBD1 as a possible D gene (6 bases). Germline V gene data show CDR1 as MGHRA and CDR2 as YSYEKL. This CDR3 contains 16 residues. V gave up 0 bases and J gave up 1 base, with 13 bases separating them. CDR3 DNA sequence: TGCGCCAGCAGCCAAGAGGTCAGGGGCTTATCCTACGAGCAGTACTTC. Amino acid sequence: CASSQEVRGLSYEQYF.

Of note for this clone: The sample carries other DNA sequences with the same CDR3. V gene TRBV19 combines with J gene TRBJ2-1; D unclear. The CDR3 totals 13 residues. Looked up from germline, CDR1 is LNHDA and CDR2 is SQIVND (reference sequence). Between the trimmed V and J ends, which lost 3 bases and 5 bases, there was a span of 8 bases. CDR3 nucleotides: TGTGCCAGTAGTATCGGCTGGAACAATGAGCAGTTCTTC. It specifies CASSIGWNNEQFF.

This clone has just one count. The DNA for the CDR3 is TGTGCCAGCACCCCCCCCGATGGGGGCGAAAAACTGTTTTTT. Protein sequence: CASTPPDGGEKLFF. This chain links TRBV2 with TRBJ1-4; D may be TRBD1 (6 bases). This CDR3 comprises 14 residues. V was shortened by 7 bases and J by 8 bases, with 17 bases between the two germline ends. Per germline, CDR1 SNHLY and CDR2 FYNNEI.

The CDR3 sequence is CASGLGQGFESGYTF. The CDR3 region has the DNA TGTGCTAGTGGTTTGGGACAGGGGTTTGAGTCTGGCTACACCTTC. The V call is TRBV12-5, the J call TRBJ1-2; 8 bases map to TRBD1. V shed 1 base, J shed 7 bases, and the junction held 8 bases outside the gene matches. This CDR3 contains 15 residues. CDR1 and CDR2 from the germline V gene are LGHNT and FRNRAP. Full variable domain (rest looked up from reference TRBV12-5 and TRBJ1-2): DARVTQTPRHKVTEMGQEVTMRCQPILGHNTVFWYRQTMMQGLELLAYFRNRAPLDDSGMPKDRFSAEMPDATLATLKIQPSEPRDSAVYFCASGLGQGFESGYTFGSGTRLTVV.

The rearrangement links TRBV9 to TRBJ1-5; unclear D gene. From germline, CDR1 is SGDLS and CDR2 YYNGEE. The CDR3 has 13 residues. V lost 0 bases and J 7 bases, leaving 8 bases between the germline ends. The CDR3 loop reads CASSVAIGQPQHF. CDR3 coding DNA: TGTGCCAGCAGCGTAGCTATTGGCCAGCCCCAGCATTTT.

The genes are TRBV7-8 and TRBJ1-2; 7 bases fit TRBD1. In germline, CDR1 is SGHVS, CDR2 FQNEAQ. V lost 3 bases and J lost 7; bases outside the gene matches: 11. The CDR3 has 15 residues. The CDR3 DNA reads as TGTGCCAGCAGCTTTCCCGGACAGGTCTTAAGTGGCTACACCTTC. It is translated as CASSFPGQVLSGYTF.

This chain joins TRBV9 and TRBJ2-2, with 14 bases lining up with TRBD2. In germline, CDR1 is SGDLS, CDR2 YYNGEE. This CDR3 has 17 amino acids. Trimming cost V 3 bases and J 6 bases; bases outside gene matches: 7. CDR3 in amino acids: CASSGARLAGGPGELFF. CDR3 coding DNA: TGTGCCAGCAGCGGAGCTCGACTAGCGGGAGGGCCCGGGGAGCTGTTTTTT. The whole variable domain, filled in from reference TRBV9 and TRBJ2-2, reads DSGVTQTPKHLITATGQRVTLRCSPRSGDLSVYWYQQSLDQGLQFLIQYYNGEERAKGNILERFSAQQFPDLHSELNLSSLELGDSALYFCASSGARLAGGPGELFFGEGSRLTVL.

Regarding this clone: The sample contains more than one DNA sequence encoding this CDR3. This chain links TRBV4-1 with TRBJ1-1; possibly TRBD1 for D (5 bases). The CDR3 totals 15 residues. Germline V gene sequence: CDR1 MGHRA, CDR2 YSYEKL. V was pared by 0 bases and J by 4 bases, with 12 bases between. In nucleotides, the CDR3 is TGCGCCAGCAGCCAAGAGGAGGGGCGAGGCACTGAAGCTTTCTTT. This sequence encodes CASSQEEGRGTEAFF.

The rearrangement joins TRBV13 to TRBJ2-7; 9 bases match TRBD1. Unmatched junction bases numbered 5, after V lost 5 bases and J lost 3 bases. CDR3 length: 14 amino acids. From germline, CDR1 is PRHDT and CDR2 FYEKMQ (reference sequence). The CDR3 sequence is CASSIGQGIYEQYF. The CDR3 DNA is TGTGCCAGCAGCATCGGACAGGGGATCTACGAGCAGTACTTC.

The rearrangement joins TRBV9 to TRBJ2-7; D is possibly TRBD1 (6 bases). V was cut by 3 bases and J by 6 bases, with 22 bases left in between. The CDR3 is 16 residues long. The germline gives CDR1 SGDLS, CDR2 YYNGEE. The CDR3: CASSAVGTGPLGEQYF. The DNA of the CDR3 is TGTGCCAGCAGCGCCGTCGGAACAGGGCCCCTTGGCGAGCAGTACTTC.